The 18 T cell receptor beta chains presented below share a single source sample, sequenced in a study of human T cells and chemical hapten exposure. Time point here: healthy volunteer bleed at 2 weeks. Whole blood, unfractionated, served as the material for total RNA extraction. MiXCR was run by TCRdb on the RACE reads, yielding one entry per CDR3 protein. Of 75,000 to 100,000 distinct CDR3 sequences detected, around 9% appear once; the ten largest clones hold 2.9%. Source material: whole blood. These receptors were collected from a female donor in good health. Some clones in this sample may be carry-over from other donors' samples.

V is TRBV29-1 and J is TRBJ2-5; 9 bases are shared with TRBD2. The CDR3 length is 15 residues. The V segment lost 0 bases and the J segment 5 bases; nucleotides outside the gene matches: 7. CDR1 SQVTM and CDR2 ANQGSEA come from the germline V gene. The CDR3 loop is CSVEDPASGRETQYF. CDR3 in DNA: TGCAGCGTTGAAGATCCTGCGAGCGGGAGGGAGACCCAGTACTTC.

This clonotype was recorded many times. In DNA, the CDR3 is TGTGCCACCAGCAGGAAATTGGTGACAGATAATTCACCCCTCCACTTT. Protein sequence: CATSRKLVTDNSPLHF. The chain joins TRBV15 to TRBJ1-6; D is perhaps TRBD1 (5 bases). The CDR3 has 16 residues. CDR1 LNHNV and CDR2 YYDKDF come from the germline V gene (reference sequence). The V and J ends lost 3 bases and 5 bases respectively, with 14 bases between them.

This clonotype was counted many times. The chain uses TRBV27 and TRBJ1-1; no clear D gene. The V end lost 7 bases, the J end lost 0 bases, and 9 bases lay between the germline ends. The CDR3 covers 13 residues. Germline-derived CDR1 and CDR2 are MNHEY and SMNVEV (reference sequence). This CDR3 reads CASKGRMNTEAFF. The CDR3 DNA reads TGTGCCAGCAAGGGCAGAATGAACACTGAAGCTTTCTTT.

This clonotype has just a few counts. This chain links TRBV11-2 with TRBJ2-7; 8 bases align to TRBD1. Trimming took 1 base from V and 2 from J; bases not matched to a gene: 4. The CDR3 has 15 residues. Germline CDR1 reads SGHAT; CDR2 reads FQNNGV. CDR3 bases: TGTGCCAGCAGCTTAGGACAGGGGCCCACCTACGAGCAGTACTTC. Amino acid sequence: CASSLGQGPTYEQYF.

The rearrangement joins TRBV29-1 to TRBJ1-1; no clear D. The V end lost 7 bases, the J end lost 1 base, and 10 bases lay between the germline ends. There are 12 residues in the CDR3. In germline, CDR1 is SQVTM, CDR2 ANQGSEA. The CDR3: CSGGNTNTEAFF. The CDR3 DNA reads TGCAGCGGAGGGAATACGAACACTGAAGCTTTCTTT.

The chain recombines TRBV28 with TRBJ2-4; D gene unclear. Trimming left V 6 bases short and J 0 bases short, with 6 bases between. The germline CDR1 and CDR2 sequences are MDHEN and SYDVKM. CDR3 length: 13 amino acids. CDR3 sequence reads: CASRQLAKNIQYF. The DNA for the CDR3 is TGTGCCAGCAGACAACTAGCCAAAAACATTCAGTACTTC.

The chain has TRBV6-1 and TRBJ2-7; TRBD2 might be the D (6 bases). This CDR3 region has 15 residues. Trimming left V 3 bases short and J 4 bases short, with 16 bases between. Looked up from germline, CDR1 is MNHNS and CDR2 is SASEGT. CDR3 sequence: CASSESLALFYEQYF. The CDR3 DNA reads as TGTGCCAGCAGTGAGTCGCTAGCGCTGTTTTACGAGCAGTACTTC.

This clonotype was seen only a few times. This rearrangement joins TRBV5-1 to TRBJ2-3, with 9 bases that match TRBD1. After removal of 3 bases from V and 2 bases from J, the junction contained 10 bases not matched to a gene. CDR1 is SGHRS, CDR2 YFSETQ, per germline. The CDR3 totals 17 residues. The CDR3 protein is CASSSKPGTGNTDTQYF. CDR3 sequence (DNA): TGCGCCAGCAGCTCCAAACCCGGGACAGGGAACACAGATACGCAGTATTTT.

This clonotype was found many times. This chain links TRBV3-1 with TRBJ2-2; 8 bases fit TRBD1. Losses at the gene ends were 1 base for V and 0 bases for J; bases not matched to a gene: 13. Germline loops: CDR1 LGHDT, CDR2 YNNKEL (reference sequence). The CDR3 extends over 20 amino acids. The CDR3 nucleotides read TGTGCCAGCAGCCAAGGTTTGGCAGGGGGCGCATCCCCGAACACCGGGGAGCTGTTTTTT. It is translated as CASSQGLAGGASPNTGELFF.

CDR3 in DNA: TGTGCCAGCAGCTTGCTACTAGCGGGAGTGAAAGATACGCAGTATTTT. This encodes CASSLLLAGVKDTQYF. The rearrangement joins TRBV11-2 to TRBJ2-3; 11 bases fit TRBD2. The CDR3 totals 16 residues. V lost 3 bases, J lost 5 bases, and 7 bases stayed unmatched. CDR1 is SGHAT, CDR2 FQNNGV, per germline.

This chain uses TRBV29-1 with TRBJ2-1, with D tentatively TRBD2 (6 bases). The CDR3 sequence is 13 residues long. The germline V and J ends were trimmed by 3 bases and 7 bases, with 13 bases remaining between them. Germline loops: CDR1 SQVTM, CDR2 ANQGSEA. As DNA, the CDR3 is TGCAGCGTTGATTTAGGGACTGGTAATGAGCAGTTCTTC. Its protein product is CSVDLGTGNEQFF.

There are many counts of this clonotype. This rearrangement joins TRBV5-6 to TRBJ2-5, with TRBD2 matching 13 bases. J gave up 2 bases and V 0 bases, and 13 bases lay outside the gene matches. The CDR3 runs 20 residues. Germline CDR1 and CDR2: SGHDT and YYEEEE. CDR3 DNA: TGTGCCAGCAGCTTGGTTTTGGGACTAGCGGGGACACGCCCGCAAGAGACCCAGTACTTC. It is translated as CASSLVLGLAGTRPQETQYF.

In its sample, this clonotype was seen many times. This chain joins TRBV29-1 and TRBJ1-1; D call uncertain. Looked up from germline, CDR1 is SQVTM and CDR2 is ANQGSEA. With 5 bases removed from V and 5 bases from J, the gap between germline ends came to 18 bases. The CDR3 contains 14 residues. CDR3 sequence (DNA): TGCAGCGTTTTTGTAGAACCGGGCGAGACTGAAGCTTTCTTT. This encodes CSVFVEPGETEAFF.

This clonotype was counted ten times or more. This chain links TRBV5-6 with TRBJ2-7; TRBD2 is a possible D gene (6 bases). The CDR3 has 17 amino acids. V lost 2 bases and J 9 bases, leaving 27 bases between the germline ends. Per germline, CDR1 SGHDT and CDR2 YYEEEE. The DNA for the CDR3 is TGTGCCAGCAGCTTACCGGCCGCGGGGTCCCCGTCTACGGGGCAGTACTTC. It yields the protein CASSLPAAGSPSTGQYF. The complete variable domain, with remaining parts taken from reference TRBV5-6 and TRBJ2-7, reads DAGVTQSPTHLIKTRGQQVTLRCSPKSGHDTVSWYQQALGQGPQFIFQYYEEEERQRGNFPDRFSGHQFPNYSSELNVNALLLGDSALYLCASSLPAAGSPSTGQYFGPGTRLTVT.

There are many counts of this clonotype. The gene calls are TRBV6-4 and TRBJ2-3, with 7 bases that match TRBD2. The CDR3 loop spans 15 amino acids. The junction had 5 bases not matched to a gene; V was cut back by 3 bases and J by 2 bases. Germline assignment: CDR1 MRHNA and CDR2 SNTAGT. CDR3 nucleotides: TGTGCCAGCAGTGAAGGGCGGGAGAACACAGATACGCAGTATTTT. It is translated as CASSEGRENTDTQYF.

This chain uses TRBV7-2 with TRBJ2-3; 9 nucleotides align to TRBD1. Germline V gives CDR1 SGHTA, CDR2 FQGNSA. CDR3 length equals 14 residues. The V segment lost 4 bases and the J segment 9 bases; nucleotides outside the gene matches: 8. The CDR3, as DNA: TGTGCCAGCAGCTCCGGGACAGGGAGGTCCACGCAGTATTTT. Residues: CASSSGTGRSTQYF.

This clonotype was counted between two and nine times. This chain's CDR3 is CASSYSGTGGVSEQYF. The CDR3 DNA reads as TGTGCCAGCAGTTACTCTGGGACAGGGGGAGTATCCGAGCAGTACTTC. The rearrangement links TRBV6-5 to TRBJ2-7, with 11 bases matching TRBD1. This CDR3 comprises 16 residues. Germline V gene data show CDR1 as MNHEY and CDR2 as SVGAGI. V lost 0 bases and J lost 6; bases outside the gene matches: 7.

The chain uses TRBV12-3 or TRBV12-4 and TRBJ2-7, with TRBD2 matching 7 bases. The J segment lost 0 bases and the V segment lost 6 bases, leaving 5 bases of the junction unmatched. The CDR3 sequence is 14 residues long. Here the CDR3 reads CASRKAGPSYEQYF. The CDR3 DNA sequence: TGTGCCAGCAGGAAAGCGGGACCCTCCTACGAGCAGTACTTC.